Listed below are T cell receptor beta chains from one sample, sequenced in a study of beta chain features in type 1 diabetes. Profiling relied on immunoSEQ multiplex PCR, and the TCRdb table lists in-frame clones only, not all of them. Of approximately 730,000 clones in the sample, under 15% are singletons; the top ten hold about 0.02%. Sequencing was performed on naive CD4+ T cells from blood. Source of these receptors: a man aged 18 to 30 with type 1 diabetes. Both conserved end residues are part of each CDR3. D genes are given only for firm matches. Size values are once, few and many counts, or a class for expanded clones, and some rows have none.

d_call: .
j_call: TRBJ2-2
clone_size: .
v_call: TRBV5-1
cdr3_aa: CASSSVARQPNTGELFF
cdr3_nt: TGCGCCAGCAGCTCGGTGGCCAGGCAGCCGAACACCGGGGAGCTGTTTTTT

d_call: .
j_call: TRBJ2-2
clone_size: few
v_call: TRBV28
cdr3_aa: CASSSGTWSNTGELFF
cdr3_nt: TGTGCCAGCAGTTCCGGGACATGGTCGAACACCGGGGAGCTGTTTTTT

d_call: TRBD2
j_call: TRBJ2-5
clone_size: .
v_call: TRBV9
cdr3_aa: CASSPGLAGEETQYF
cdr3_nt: TGTGCCAGCAGCCCGGGACTAGCGGGGGAAGAGACCCAGTACTTC

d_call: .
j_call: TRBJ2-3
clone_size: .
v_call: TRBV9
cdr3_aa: CASSPTSTATSTDTQYF
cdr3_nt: TGTGCCAGCAGCCCTACCTCAACGGCGACTAGCACAGATACGCAGTATTTT

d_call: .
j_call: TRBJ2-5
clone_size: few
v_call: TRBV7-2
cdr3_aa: CASSSTGTPGETQYF
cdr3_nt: TGTGCCAGCAGCTCAACCGGGACCCCCGGAGAGACCCAGTACTTC

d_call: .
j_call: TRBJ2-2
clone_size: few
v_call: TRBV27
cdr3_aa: CASSFSPGFTGELFF
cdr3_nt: TGTGCCAGCAGTTTTAGCCCAGGGTTTACCGGGGAGCTGTTTTTT

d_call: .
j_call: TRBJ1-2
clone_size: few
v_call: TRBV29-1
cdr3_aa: CSVSWQYYGYTF
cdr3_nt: TGCAGCGTCTCCTGGCAATACTATGGCTACACCTTC

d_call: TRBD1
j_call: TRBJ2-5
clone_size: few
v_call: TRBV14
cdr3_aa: CASSQGRTGRDETQYF
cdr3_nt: TGTGCCAGCAGCCAAGGCAGGACAGGGCGGGATGAGACCCAGTACTTC

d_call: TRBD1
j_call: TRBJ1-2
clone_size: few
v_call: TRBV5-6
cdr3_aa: CASSPGTANYGYTF
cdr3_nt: TGTGCCAGCAGCCCCGGGACAGCCAACTATGGCTACACCTTC

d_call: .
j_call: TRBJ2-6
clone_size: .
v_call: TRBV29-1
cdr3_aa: CSVFIGGANVLTF
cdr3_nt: TGCAGCGTTTTTATCGGGGGGGCCAACGTCCTGACTTTC

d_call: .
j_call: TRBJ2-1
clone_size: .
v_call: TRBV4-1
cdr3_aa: CASSQDGGTSSYNEQFF
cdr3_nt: TGCGCCAGCAGCCAAGATGGGGGCACGAGCTCCTACAATGAGCAGTTCTTC

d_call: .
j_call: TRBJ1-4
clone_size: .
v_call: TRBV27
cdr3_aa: CASSWGKNEKLFF
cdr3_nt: TGTGCCAGCAGTTGGGGCAAGAATGAAAAACTGTTTTTT

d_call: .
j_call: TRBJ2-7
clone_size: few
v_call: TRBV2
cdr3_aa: CASAGGGNYEQYF
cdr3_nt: TGTGCCAGCGCCGGAGGCGGGAACTACGAGCAGTACTTC

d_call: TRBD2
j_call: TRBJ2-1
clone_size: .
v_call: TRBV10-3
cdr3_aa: CAIGLTSGVEQFF
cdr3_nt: TGTGCCATCGGACTGACTAGCGGGGTTGAGCAGTTCTTC

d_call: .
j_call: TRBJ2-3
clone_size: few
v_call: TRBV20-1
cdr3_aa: CSASGDTQYF
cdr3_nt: TGCAGTGCTAGTGGGGATACGCAGTATTTT

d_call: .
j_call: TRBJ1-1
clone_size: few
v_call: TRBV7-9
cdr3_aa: CASSLARGTEAFF
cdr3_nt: TGTGCCAGCAGCTTAGCGCGGGGCACTGAAGCTTTCTTT

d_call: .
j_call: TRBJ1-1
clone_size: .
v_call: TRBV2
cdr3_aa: CASSEALLGGDTEAFF
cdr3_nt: TGTGCCAGCAGTGAAGCGCTTCTGGGAGGAGACACTGAAGCTTTCTTT